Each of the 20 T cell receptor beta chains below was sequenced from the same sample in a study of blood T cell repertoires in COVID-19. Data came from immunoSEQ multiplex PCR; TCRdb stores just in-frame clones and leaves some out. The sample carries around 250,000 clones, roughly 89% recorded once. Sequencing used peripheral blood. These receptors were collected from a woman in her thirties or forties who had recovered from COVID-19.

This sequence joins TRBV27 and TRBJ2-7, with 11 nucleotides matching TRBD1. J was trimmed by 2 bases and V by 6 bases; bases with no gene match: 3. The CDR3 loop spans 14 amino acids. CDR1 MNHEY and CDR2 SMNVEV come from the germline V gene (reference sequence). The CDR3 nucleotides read TGTGCCAGCAGACCGGGACAGGGGGCCTACGAGCAGTACTTC. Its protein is CASRPGQGAYEQYF.

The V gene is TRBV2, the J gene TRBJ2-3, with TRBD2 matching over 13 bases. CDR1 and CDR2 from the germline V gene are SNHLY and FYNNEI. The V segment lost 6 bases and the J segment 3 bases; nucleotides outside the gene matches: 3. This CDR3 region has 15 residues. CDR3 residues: CASRGLAGLTDTQYF. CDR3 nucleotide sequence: TGTGCCAGCAGGGGACTAGCGGGGTTAACAGATACGCAGTATTTT.

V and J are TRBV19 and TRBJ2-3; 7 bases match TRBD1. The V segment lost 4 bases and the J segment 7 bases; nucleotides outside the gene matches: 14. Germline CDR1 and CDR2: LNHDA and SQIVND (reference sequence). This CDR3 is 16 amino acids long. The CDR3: CASSNPGTEAFYTQYF. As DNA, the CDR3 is TGTGCCAGTAGTAACCCCGGGACAGAGGCTTTTTATACGCAGTATTTT.

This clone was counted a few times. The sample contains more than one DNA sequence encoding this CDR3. Written as DNA, the CDR3 is TGTGCCAGCAGCGTAGCGGGACAGAACTATGGCTACACCTTC. Its protein is CASSVAGQNYGYTF. V is TRBV9 and J is TRBJ1-2, with 7 nucleotides matching TRBD1. The CDR3 totals 14 residues. Germline V gene sequence: CDR1 SGDLS, CDR2 YYNGEE. The V segment lost 0 bases and the J segment 2 bases; nucleotides outside the gene matches: 1. The full variable domain, completed using reference TRBV9 and TRBJ1-2, is DSGVTQTPKHLITATGQRVTLRCSPRSGDLSVYWYQQSLDQGLQFLIQYYNGEERAKGNILERFSAQQFPDLHSELNLSSLELGDSALYFCASSVAGQNYGYTFGSGTRLTVV.

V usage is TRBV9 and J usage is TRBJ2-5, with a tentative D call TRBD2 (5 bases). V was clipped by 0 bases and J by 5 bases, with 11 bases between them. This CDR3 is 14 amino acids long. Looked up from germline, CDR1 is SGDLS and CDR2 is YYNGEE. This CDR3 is CASSVGWRRETQYF. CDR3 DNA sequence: TGTGCCAGCAGCGTAGGCTGGCGGAGGGAGACCCAGTACTTC. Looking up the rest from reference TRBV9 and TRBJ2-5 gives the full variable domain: DSGVTQTPKHLITATGQRVTLRCSPRSGDLSVYWYQQSLDQGLQFLIQYYNGEERAKGNILERFSAQQFPDLHSELNLSSLELGDSALYFCASSVGWRRETQYFGPGTRLLVL.

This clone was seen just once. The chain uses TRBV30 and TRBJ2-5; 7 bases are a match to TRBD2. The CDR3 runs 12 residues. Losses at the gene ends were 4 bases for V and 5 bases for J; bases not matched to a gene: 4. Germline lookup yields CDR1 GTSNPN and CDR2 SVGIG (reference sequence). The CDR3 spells CAWNLAVETQYF. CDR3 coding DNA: TGTGCCTGGAATCTAGCGGTGGAGACCCAGTACTTC.

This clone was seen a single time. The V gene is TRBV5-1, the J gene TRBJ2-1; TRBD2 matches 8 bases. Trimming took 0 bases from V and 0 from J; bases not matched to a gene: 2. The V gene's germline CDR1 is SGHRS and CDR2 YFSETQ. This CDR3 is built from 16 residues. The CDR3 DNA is TGCGCCAGCAGCTTGGTAGCGGGGTCCTCCTACAATGAGCAGTTCTTC. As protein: CASSLVAGSSYNEQFF.

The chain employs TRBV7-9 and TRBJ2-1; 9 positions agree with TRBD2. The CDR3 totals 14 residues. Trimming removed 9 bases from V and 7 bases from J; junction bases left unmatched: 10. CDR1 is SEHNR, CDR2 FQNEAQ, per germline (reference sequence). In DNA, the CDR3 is TGTGCCAGTGAGGCTGGCGGGAGGGCAAATGAGCAGTTCTTC. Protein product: CASEAGGRANEQFF.

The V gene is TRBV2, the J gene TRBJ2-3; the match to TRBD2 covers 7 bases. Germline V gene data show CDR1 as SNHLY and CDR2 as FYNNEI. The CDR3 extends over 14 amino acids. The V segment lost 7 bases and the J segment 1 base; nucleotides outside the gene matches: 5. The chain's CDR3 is CASKSGARTDTQYF. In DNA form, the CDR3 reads TGTGCCAGCAAGAGCGGGGCTCGCACAGATACGCAGTATTTT.

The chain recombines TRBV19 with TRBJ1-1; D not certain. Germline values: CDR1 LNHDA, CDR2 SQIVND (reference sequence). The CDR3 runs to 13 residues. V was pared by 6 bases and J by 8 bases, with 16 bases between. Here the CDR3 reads CASSPGVPWEAFF. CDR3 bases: TGTGCCAGTAGCCCCGGGGTCCCCTGGGAAGCTTTCTTT.

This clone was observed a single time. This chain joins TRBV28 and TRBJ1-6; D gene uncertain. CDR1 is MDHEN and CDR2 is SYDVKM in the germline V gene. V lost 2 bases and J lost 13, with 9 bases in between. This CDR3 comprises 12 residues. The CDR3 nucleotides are TGTGCCAGCAGTTTAGAGACAAAGCCCCTCCACTTT. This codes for CASSLETKPLHF.

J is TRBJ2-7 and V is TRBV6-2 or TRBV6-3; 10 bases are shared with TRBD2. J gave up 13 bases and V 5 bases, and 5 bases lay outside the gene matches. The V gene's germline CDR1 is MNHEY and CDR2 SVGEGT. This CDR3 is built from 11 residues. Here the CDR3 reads CASSQLAGFYF. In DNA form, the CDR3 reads TGTGCCAGCAGTCAACTAGCGGGGTTTTACTTC.

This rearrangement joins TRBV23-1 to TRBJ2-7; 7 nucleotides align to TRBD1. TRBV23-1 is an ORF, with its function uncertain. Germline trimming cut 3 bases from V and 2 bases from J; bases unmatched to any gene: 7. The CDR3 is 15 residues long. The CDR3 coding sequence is TGCGCCAGCAGTCAGATCGCCGGGACAGCCTACGAGCAGTACTTC. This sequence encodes CASSQIAGTAYEQYF.

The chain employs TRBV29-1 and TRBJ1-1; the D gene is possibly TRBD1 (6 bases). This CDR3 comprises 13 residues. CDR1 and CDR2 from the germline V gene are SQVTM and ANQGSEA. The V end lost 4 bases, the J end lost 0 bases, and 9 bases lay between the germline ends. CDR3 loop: CSVVTGLNTEAFF. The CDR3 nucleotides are TGCAGCGTTGTGACAGGCTTGAACACTGAAGCTTTCTTT.

The CDR3: CASSLGLAGTTYNEQFF. In DNA form, the CDR3 reads TGCGCCAGCAGCTTGGGACTAGCGGGGACGACTTACAATGAGCAGTTCTTC. This chain links TRBV5-1 with TRBJ2-1, with 11 positions matching TRBD2. The germline V gene encodes CDR1 SGHRS and CDR2 YFSETQ. J lost 4 bases, V lost 0 bases, and 6 bases had no gene match. The CDR3 runs 17 residues.

The CDR3 coding sequence is TGTGCCAGCAGCCAAGATCGGCCCCCAGGAGCGGGGGTTTCCTACGAGCAGTACTTC. This translates into CASSQDRPPGAGVSYEQYF. The J gene is TRBJ2-7, the V gene TRBV4-2; 8 bases line up with TRBD2. This CDR3 is 19 amino acids long. CDR1 and CDR2 (germline): LGHNA, YNFKEQ. V lost 0 bases and J lost 1; bases outside the gene matches: 14.

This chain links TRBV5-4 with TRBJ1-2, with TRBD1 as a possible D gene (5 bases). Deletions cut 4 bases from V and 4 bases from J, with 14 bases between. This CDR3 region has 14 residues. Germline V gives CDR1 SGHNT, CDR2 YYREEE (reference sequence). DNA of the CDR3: TGTGCCAGCAGCCCCTCTGACAGACTCTATGGCTACACCTTC. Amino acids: CASSPSDRLYGYTF.

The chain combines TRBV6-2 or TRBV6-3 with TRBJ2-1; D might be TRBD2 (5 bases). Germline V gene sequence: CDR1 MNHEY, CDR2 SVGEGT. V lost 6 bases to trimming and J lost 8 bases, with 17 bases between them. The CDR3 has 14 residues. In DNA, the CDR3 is TGTGCCAGCAGCCCCTCCCGGGGTAGGGATGAGCAGTTCTTC. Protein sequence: CASSPSRGRDEQFF.

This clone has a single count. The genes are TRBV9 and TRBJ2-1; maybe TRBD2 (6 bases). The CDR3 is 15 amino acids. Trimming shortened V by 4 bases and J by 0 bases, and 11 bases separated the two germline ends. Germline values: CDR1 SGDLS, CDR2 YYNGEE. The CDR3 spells CASSPPSASYNEQFF. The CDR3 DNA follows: TGTGCCAGCAGCCCACCTAGCGCCTCCTACAATGAGCAGTTCTTC. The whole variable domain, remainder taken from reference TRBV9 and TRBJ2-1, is DSGVTQTPKHLITATGQRVTLRCSPRSGDLSVYWYQQSLDQGLQFLIQYYNGEERAKGNILERFSAQQFPDLHSELNLSSLELGDSALYFCASSPPSASYNEQFFGPGTRLTVL.

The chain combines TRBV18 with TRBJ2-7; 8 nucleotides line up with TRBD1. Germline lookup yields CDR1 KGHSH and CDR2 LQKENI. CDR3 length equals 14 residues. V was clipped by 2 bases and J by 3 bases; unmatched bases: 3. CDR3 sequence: CASSPTGGLYEQYV. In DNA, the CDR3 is TGTGCCAGCTCACCAACAGGGGGACTCTACGAGCAGTACGTC.